This TCR beta chain came from a study of early T cells in non-severe SARS-CoV-2 infection. Study background: Unpaired chains resulted from sequencing bulk RNA of unsorted whole blood.

This clonotype was picked up many times. Researchers tagged individual cDNA molecules with unique molecular identifiers. In TCRdb, the 5' RACE reads were re-called with MiXCR into one record per CDR3 protein. The sample gives approximately 47,000 distinct CDR3 sequences, around 10% of which show up once; roughly 4.8% is in the top ten. Source: whole blood, taken at baseline. The sequence was collected from an adult who was a healthcare worker with PCR-confirmed SARS-CoV-2 infection or an uninfected control (not recorded which).

DNA of the CDR3: TGTGCCAGCAGCTTAGTCGGGGGGATGGAAACTGAAGCTTTCTTT. Its translation is CASSLVGGMETEAFF. The chain joins TRBV7-2 to TRBJ1-1, with D possibly matching TRBD1 (5 bases). Germline V gene lookup returns CDR1 SGHTA and CDR2 FQGNSA. The CDR3 covers 15 residues. Trimming stripped 1 base from V and 5 bases from J, with 14 bases between.